What follows are 25 T cell receptor beta chains derived from one specimen sequenced in a study of shared T cell receptors in the human thymus. TCRdb keeps only in-frame clones here, not all; method: immunoSEQ multiplex PCR. The table records under 700,000 clones, approximately 80% of them present only once. Another study also made use of these data, one on human thymus T cells.

Input material: thymocytes. The source of these receptors is a boy in the first two years of life with a congenital heart defect.

This clone has a single count. This chain links TRBV2 with TRBJ2-1, with 8 bases matching TRBD1. CDR1 and CDR2 (germline): SNHLY, FYNNEI. This CDR3 region has 19 residues. The V segment lost 4 bases and the J segment 2 bases; nucleotides outside the gene matches: 16. The CDR3 region has the DNA TGTGCCAGCAGTGGCGAGCAGGGGGCGTTCAGGGGGACCTACAATGAGCAGTTCTTC. As protein: CASSGEQGAFRGTYNEQFF.

The chain carries TRBV28 and TRBJ1-3, with TRBD1 matching over 12 bases. The CDR3 sequence is 17 residues long. The ends lost 7 bases at V and 3 bases at J; junction bases unmatched: 10. In germline, CDR1 is MDHEN, CDR2 SYDVKM. CDR3 sequence (DNA): TGTGCCAGCAATATTGCCGGGACAGGGGGCAGTGGAAACACCATATATTTT. Protein product: CASNIAGTGGSGNTIYF.

The V gene is TRBV11-3, the J gene TRBJ2-3; TRBD2 aligns across 13 bases. Losses at the gene ends were 4 bases for V and 5 bases for J; bases not matched to a gene: 9. Looked up from germline, CDR1 is SGHNT and CDR2 is YENEEA. The CDR3 totals 17 residues. The CDR3 bases are TGTGCCAGCAGCTCCCCCCGGACTAGCGGGAGCGGAGATACGCAGTATTTT. Translating gives CASSSPRTSGSGDTQYF.

The chain uses TRBV6-5 and TRBJ2-7; TRBD2 aligns across 8 bases. Germline trimming cut 5 bases from V and 2 bases from J; bases unmatched to any gene: 8. The germline gives CDR1 MNHEY, CDR2 SVGAGI. This CDR3 has 15 amino acids. The CDR3 is CASSPPGRGAYEQYF. For the CDR3, the DNA is TGTGCCAGCAGTCCCCCTGGGCGGGGGGCCTACGAGCAGTACTTC.

This chain uses TRBV4-2 with TRBJ2-3; TRBD2 might be the D (6 bases). This CDR3 is 15 amino acids long. Between the trimmed V and J ends, which lost 4 bases and 2 bases, there was a span of 13 bases. Germline loops: CDR1 LGHNA, CDR2 YNFKEQ. The DNA for the CDR3 is TGTGCCAGCAGCCGGACGGGAGAGAACACAGATACGCAGTATTTT. Translating gives CASSRTGENTDTQYF.

This clone has only one observation. The rearrangement links TRBV12-5 to TRBJ2-7, with D tentatively TRBD1 (7 bases). The CDR3 has 14 amino acids. V was pared by 6 bases and J by 3 bases, with 15 bases between. Germline CDR1 reads LGHNT; CDR2 reads FRNRAP. This chain's CDR3 is CASGRAGGNYEQYF. CDR3 nucleotide sequence: TGTGCTAGTGGCAGGGCAGGGGGGAACTACGAGCAGTACTTC.

This clone has only one observation. The chain carries TRBV21-1 and TRBJ2-7; the tabulated D call, TRBD1, remains unverified against the DNA. TRBV21-1 is a pseudogene locus. The CDR3 totals 13 residues. This CDR3 reads CASSKEGWYEQYF. The CDR3 DNA is TGTGCCAGCAGCAAAGAGGGGTGGTACGAGCAGTACTTC.

The chain carries TRBV10-2 and TRBJ2-4, with D tentatively TRBD2 (5 bases). V lost 2 bases, J lost 6 bases, and 14 bases lay in between. The CDR3 runs 15 residues. The germline CDR1 and CDR2 sequences are WSHSY and SAAADI. CDR3 DNA sequence: TGCGCCAGCAGTGAGGCCCAGGCCCGGGGAAACATTCAGTACTTC. It yields the protein CASSEAQARGNIQYF.

This chain links TRBV4-3 with TRBJ2-1; 13 bases align to TRBD2. This CDR3 region has 18 residues. V dropped 3 bases and J dropped 6; count of bases not matched to a gene: 11. Germline V gene lookup returns CDR1 LGHNA and CDR2 YSLEER. CDR3 sequence reads: CASSHKKGRTSGSNEQFF. The CDR3, as DNA: TGCGCCAGCAGCCACAAAAAGGGACGGACTAGCGGGAGCAATGAGCAGTTCTTC.

This rearrangement joins TRBV5-6 to TRBJ2-3; TRBD1 aligns across 8 bases. Germline CDR1 SGHDT, CDR2 YYEEEE. The V gene end was trimmed by 3 bases and the J gene end by 4 bases; junction bases not matched to a gene: 7. The CDR3 loop spans 15 amino acids. The CDR3 loop reads CASSCQGAPPDTQYF. The CDR3 nucleotides are TGTGCCAGCAGCTGCCAGGGGGCCCCGCCAGATACGCAGTATTTT.

The chain is built from TRBV5-1 and TRBJ2-7; 13 bases are shared with TRBD2. CDR3 length equals 15 residues. Germline CDR1 SGHRS, CDR2 YFSETQ. V shed 0 bases, J shed 5 bases, and the junction held 2 bases outside the gene matches. CDR3 sequence (DNA): TGCGCCAGCAGCTTGGGGACTAGCGGGAGCGACGAGCAGTACTTC. Its translation: CASSLGTSGSDEQYF.

The V and J genes are TRBV25-1 and TRBJ2-7, with D perhaps matching TRBD1 (6 bases). This CDR3 has 14 residues. Deletions cut 4 bases from V and 0 bases from J, with 10 bases between. From germline, CDR1 is MGHDK and CDR2 SYGVNS. The CDR3 reads CASSGRDTSYEQYF. The CDR3 nucleotides are TGTGCCAGCAGTGGCCGGGACACCTCCTACGAGCAGTACTTC.

The chain couples TRBV29-1 to TRBJ2-5; 14 bases match TRBD2. This CDR3 region has 18 residues. The J segment lost 1 base and the V segment lost 8 bases, leaving 15 bases of the junction unmatched. Germline V CDR1 and CDR2: SQVTM, ANQGSEA. CDR3 sequence (DNA): TGCAGCTCGAGACTAGCGGGAGGGCTTGGGGATATCCAAGAGACCCAGTACTTC. It yields the protein CSSRLAGGLGDIQETQYF.

This rearrangement joins TRBV14 to TRBJ2-7, with TRBD2 matching 12 bases. CDR1 SGHDN and CDR2 FVKESK come from the germline V gene. Trimming cost V 6 bases and J 4 bases; bases outside gene matches: 7. This CDR3 spans 15 amino acids. Here the CDR3 DNA reads TGTGCCAGCAGGGCTAGCGGGAGGGCCCCGTACGAGCAGTACTTC. Translation: CASRASGRAPYEQYF.

The chain recombines TRBV5-1 with TRBJ2-7; 7 nucleotides match TRBD1. Germline CDR1 is SGHRS and CDR2 is YFSETQ. This CDR3 comprises 17 residues. After removal of 5 bases from V and 3 bases from J, the junction contained 17 bases not matched to a gene. The DNA for the CDR3 is TGCGCCAGCAGTCATTTAACGCGTCAGGGGGTTTACTACGAGCAGTACTTC. Protein: CASSHLTRQGVYYEQYF.

The chain combines TRBV27 with TRBJ2-7; 11 bases match TRBD2. This CDR3 is 13 amino acids long. Germline trimming cut 6 bases from V and 6 bases from J; bases unmatched to any gene: 4. Germline V lookup: CDR1 MNHEY, CDR2 SMNVEV (reference sequence). The DNA for the CDR3 is TGTGCCAGCAGCCTCACTAGCGGGAGCGAGCAGTACTTC. This encodes CASSLTSGSEQYF.

The DNA for the CDR3 is TGTGCCAGCAGCTTGAGGCAGGGGGCTTACGAGCAGTACTTC. This translates into CASSLRQGAYEQYF. This chain links TRBV5-6 with TRBJ2-7; 8 nucleotides align to TRBD1. Per germline, CDR1 SGHDT and CDR2 YYEEEE. The CDR3 runs to 14 residues. V gave up 1 base and J gave up 4 bases; unmatched junction bases: 4.

The J gene is TRBJ2-5, the V gene TRBV29-1; D is possibly TRBD2 (6 bases). Germline CDR1 reads SQVTM; CDR2 reads ANQGSEA. The ends were cut back, 4 bases at V and 3 bases at J, with 9 bases in the middle. CDR3 size: 12 residues. CDR3 DNA: TGCAGCGTTGTGGGACTGGAAGAGACCCAGTACTTC. This sequence encodes CSVVGLEETQYF.

The chain has TRBV13 and TRBJ2-7; perhaps TRBD1 as D (6 bases). Germline V gene lookup returns CDR1 PRHDT and CDR2 FYEKMQ (reference sequence). This CDR3 spans 16 amino acids. Trimming removed 5 bases at V and 2 bases at J, with 19 bases between. DNA for the CDR3: TGTGCCAGCAGCCCGAGGGCCGGGACAACAACCTACGAGCAGTACTTC. It specifies CASSPRAGTTTYEQYF.

This chain uses TRBV28 with TRBJ2-5, with 10 bases aligning to TRBD2. V shed 6 bases and J 10 bases; nucleotides not matched to a gene: 8. The CDR3 totals 13 residues. Germline V gives CDR1 MDHEN, CDR2 SYDVKM. This CDR3 reads CASRPTKREGQYF. As DNA, the CDR3 is TGTGCCAGCAGACCGACAAAGCGGGAGGGCCAGTACTTC.

CDR3 residues: CASSPNRTGGRYEQYF. DNA for the CDR3: TGCGCCAGCAGCCCAAACAGGACAGGGGGTAGGTACGAGCAGTACTTC. This sequence joins TRBV5-1 and TRBJ2-7; TRBD1 aligns across 10 bases. The CDR3 contains 16 residues. Germline V lookup: CDR1 SGHRS, CDR2 YFSETQ. V lost 4 bases to trimming and J lost 4 bases; unmatched junction nucleotides: 11.

The V gene is TRBV25-1, the J gene TRBJ2-7; D may be TRBD1 (5 bases). CDR3 length: 17 residues. Trimming removed 2 bases from V and 0 bases from J, with 17 bases in between. CDR1 is MGHDK and CDR2 is SYGVNS in the germline V gene. In nucleotides, the CDR3 is TGTGCCAGCAGTGAACAGCGAGCAGGGATATCCTCCTACGAGCAGTACTTC. This translates into CASSEQRAGISSYEQYF.

This chain connects TRBV6-6 to TRBJ2-3; possibly TRBD1 for D (6 bases). The germline CDR1 and CDR2 sequences are MNHNY and SVGAGI (reference sequence). The germline V and J ends were trimmed by 2 bases and 4 bases, with 13 bases remaining between them. CDR3 length: 15 residues. The CDR3 loop reads CASSYGGRASDTQYF. The CDR3 DNA is TGTGCCAGCAGTTACGGGGGCAGGGCTTCAGATACGCAGTATTTT.

This sequence joins TRBV7-2 and TRBJ1-5; D is perhaps TRBD1 (6 bases). V lost 0 bases and J 1 base, leaving 7 bases between the germline ends. From germline, CDR1 is SGHTA and CDR2 FQGNSA. The CDR3 contains 15 residues. The CDR3 loop is CASSLAGQSNQPQHF. CDR3 DNA: TGTGCCAGCAGCTTAGCCGGACAGAGCAATCAGCCCCAGCATTTT. The variable domain in full, with the rest retrieved from reference TRBV7-2 and TRBJ1-5, is GAGVSQSPSNKVTEKGKDVELRCDPISGHTALYWYRQSLGQGLEFLIYFQGNSAPDKSGLPSDRFSAERTGGSVSTLTIQRTQQEDSAVYLCASSLAGQSNQPQHFGDGTRLSIL.

The chain has TRBV6-1 and TRBJ2-3; D gene unclear. This CDR3 comprises 13 residues. Looked up from germline, CDR1 is MNHNS and CDR2 is SASEGT. Trimming removed 11 bases at V and 4 bases at J, with 16 bases between. In DNA form, the CDR3 reads TGTGCCGCGGCTTCCCCGAGCCCAGATACGCAGTATTTT. Translating it yields CAAASPSPDTQYF.